This TCR beta chain was profiled in a study of cytomegalovirus exposure and HLA in healthy donors. A multiplex PCR was run with 60 Vbeta primers and 13 Jbeta primers. Measured with immunoSEQ multiplex PCR; TCRdb has only the in-frame clones, and not every one. The sample has 90,000 to 100,000 clones, over 75% seen once. The germline V gene has CDR1 LNHNV and CDR2 YYDKDF (reference sequence). The CDR3 totals 14 residues. Trimming at V came to 2 bases and at J to 4 bases, leaving 4 bases not matched to a gene. The TCR comes from a man between 18 and 29 years old in good health and CMV-seronegative. V usage is TRBV15 and J usage is TRBJ1-1, with 7 nucleotides matching TRBD1. Specimen: PBMCs. The CDR3 region is CATSRNRGATEAFF. The CDR3 nucleotides are TGTGCCACCAGCAGAAACAGGGGCGCCACTGAAGCTTTCTTT.